Given below is one T cell receptor beta chain in context. The data originate from a study of blood T cell repertoires in COVID-19. Germline CDR1 and CDR2: MGHRA and YSYEKL. V was shortened by 8 bases and J by 6 bases, with 19 bases between the two germline ends. This CDR3 contains 14 residues. Sequenced by immunoSEQ multiplex PCR; TCRdb stores in-frame clones only, minus some. The sample contains tens of thousands of clones, 86% of which appear only once. The chain combines TRBV4-1 with TRBJ1-1; tentatively, D is TRBD1 (5 bases). This receptor was identified in a human donor with acute or convalescent COVID-19. The donor label of this sample is uncertain. Specimen: peripheral blood. The CDR3 loop is CASPGGWIKSEAFF. DNA of the CDR3: TGCGCCAGCCCCGGGGGGTGGATCAAATCTGAAGCTTTCTTT.